The next 23 T cell receptor beta chains were all read from a single sample in a study of T-cell memory formation after mild COVID-19. TCRdb processed the 5' RACE reads anew with MiXCR; each CDR3 protein has one entry. The profile shows some 180,000 distinct CDR3 sequences, less than 20% of them singletons. The sequenced sample was PBMCs or a T cell subset sorted from them (not recorded which). These receptors all stem from a man between 18 and 35 years old who had mild COVID-19 (a few samples of this study predate the infection). Cell type and time point are not known.

For this clonotype: A much larger clone lies a single base off, so this may be a read error. The chain links TRBV20-1 to TRBJ2-7; D gene unclear. The CDR3 is made up of 12 amino acids. CDR1 DFQATT and CDR2 SNEGSKA come from the germline V gene (reference sequence). CDR3 bases: TGCAGTGCTAGAGGTCGGATCTACGAGCTGTACTTC. Its translation: CSARGRIYELYF.

The sample holds a few counts of this clonotype. The chain links TRBV4-1 to TRBJ1-5, with D hard to call. V gave up 2 bases and J gave up 7 bases, with 21 bases separating them. Germline loops: CDR1 MGHRA, CDR2 YSYEKL. CDR3 length equals 17 residues. The CDR3 bases are TGCGCCAGCAGCCAAACCGTTATTCTCCGTAATATACAGCCCCAGCATTTT. It specifies CASSQTVILRNIQPQHF.

The chain links TRBV11-3 to TRBJ1-1; 7 bases are a match to TRBD1. V lost 5 bases, J lost 8 bases, and 2 bases stayed unmatched. The CDR3 runs 11 residues. Germline lookup yields CDR1 SGHNT and CDR2 YENEEA. CDR3: CASSQGQEAFF. The CDR3 region has the DNA TGTGCCAGCAGCCAGGGACAGGAAGCTTTCTTT.

This clonotype turned up a few times. The rearrangement joins TRBV6-2 or TRBV6-3 to TRBJ2-7; the D is unclear. The CDR3 contains 14 residues. Trimming took 6 bases from V and 6 from J, leaving 18 bases between them. CDR1 and CDR2 (germline): MNHEY, SVGEGT. CDR3 region: CASSATVRSSEQYV. The CDR3 nucleotides read TGTGCCAGCAGCGCCACTGTTAGGAGCAGCGAGCAGTACGTC.

This clonotype was counted between two and nine times. The V gene is TRBV3-1, the J gene TRBJ1-5; no firm D call. The CDR3 contains 12 residues. V lost 5 bases and J 6 bases, leaving 8 bases between the germline ends. From germline, CDR1 is LGHDT and CDR2 YNNKEL (reference sequence). The DNA of the CDR3 is TGTGCCAGCAGCGCGGGGAGTCAGCCCCAGCATTTT. It is translated as CASSAGSQPQHF.

CDR3 sequence reads: CASSLARRGHGYTF. CDR3 nucleotide sequence: TGTGCCAGCAGCTTAGCCAGGAGGGGACATGGCTACACCTTC. V gene TRBV11-2 combines with J gene TRBJ1-2; TRBD1 is a possible D gene (5 bases). The CDR3 is 14 residues long. The ends were cut back, 1 base at V and 6 bases at J, with 12 bases in the middle. Germline V gene data show CDR1 as SGHAT and CDR2 as FQNNGV. The complete variable domain, with remaining parts taken from reference TRBV11-2 and TRBJ1-2, reads EAGVAQSPRYKIIEKRQSVAFWCNPISGHATLYWYQQILGQGPKLLIQFQNNGVVDDSQLPKDRFSAERLKGVDSTLKIQPAKLEDSAVYLCASSLARRGHGYTFGSGTRLTVV.

The V call is TRBV18, the J call TRBJ1-5; 12 bases map to TRBD1. CDR1 is KGHSH and CDR2 is LQKENI in the germline V gene. Unmatched junction bases numbered 5, after V lost 0 bases and J lost 11 bases. The CDR3 contains 15 residues. This CDR3 reads CASSPPGQGARTQHF. For the CDR3, the DNA is TGTGCCAGCTCACCACCGGGACAGGGGGCGAGGACCCAGCATTTT.

This chain joins TRBV5-1 and TRBJ1-4; D is unresolved. V was cut by 6 bases and J by 7 bases, with 13 bases left in between. CDR1 and CDR2 from the germline V gene are SGHRS and YFSETQ. The CDR3 runs 13 residues. The CDR3 DNA sequence: TGCGCCAGCAAACCGGGTGGAGGTGAAAAACTGTTTTTT. Amino acid sequence: CASKPGGGEKLFF.

The rearrangement links TRBV11-3 to TRBJ2-1, with unresolved D. With 2 bases removed from V and 5 bases from J, the gap between germline ends came to 4 bases. CDR3 length: 12 amino acids. The germline CDR1 and CDR2 sequences are SGHNT and YENEEA. The chain's CDR3 is CASSLPDNEQFF. CDR3 nucleotide sequence: TGTGCCAGCAGCTTACCGGACAATGAGCAGTTCTTC.

There are a few counts of this clonotype. The chain has TRBV11-2 and TRBJ2-2; no reliable D call. The CDR3 consists of 14 residues. The V and J ends lost 1 base and 9 bases respectively, with 12 bases between them. CDR1 and CDR2 from the germline V gene are SGHAT and FQNNGV. CDR3 bases: TGTGCCAGCAGCTTAGTAGTGTCCAGAAGGGAGCTGTTTTTT. Translation: CASSLVVSRRELFF.

This clonotype was counted between two and nine times. The chain joins TRBV20-1 to TRBJ2-5, with D possibly being TRBD1 (6 bases). The germline V gene encodes CDR1 DFQATT and CDR2 SNEGSKA (reference sequence). The V end lost 1 base, the J end lost 2 bases, and 14 bases lay between the germline ends. The CDR3 covers 15 residues. The CDR3 coding sequence is TGCAGTGCTAGAGGTTGGCAGGGGCAACAAGAGACCCAGTACTTC. It is translated as CSARGWQGQQETQYF.

V and J are TRBV18 and TRBJ2-3; TRBD2 matches 9 bases. This CDR3 is built from 15 residues. Trimming cost V 0 bases and J 6 bases; bases outside gene matches: 4. Germline assignment: CDR1 KGHSH and CDR2 LQKENI. The CDR3 sequence is CASSPPRGGSDTQYF. In DNA, the CDR3 is TGTGCCAGCTCACCACCGCGGGGGGGATCGGATACGCAGTATTTT.

This chain links TRBV5-1 with TRBJ2-5, with a weak D call TRBD2 (5 bases). The CDR3 contains 13 residues. CDR1 and CDR2 (germline): SGHRS, YFSETQ. V was shortened by 7 bases and J by 2 bases, with 12 bases between the two germline ends. The CDR3 region is CASRNSGQETQYF. The CDR3 DNA reads as TGCGCCAGCCGAAACAGCGGACAAGAGACCCAGTACTTC.

There are a few counts of this clonotype. This sequence joins TRBV4-2 and TRBJ2-3, with 11 bases aligning to TRBD2. The ends lost 1 base at V and 3 bases at J; junction bases unmatched: 0. CDR1 LGHNA and CDR2 YNFKEQ come from the germline V gene. The CDR3 is 15 amino acids. This CDR3 reads CASSQGLAGTDTQYF. The CDR3 DNA reads as TGTGCCAGCAGCCAAGGACTAGCGGGAACAGATACGCAGTATTTT.

The chain is built from TRBV6-2 or TRBV6-3 and TRBJ1-5; D gene ambiguous. Per germline, CDR1 MNHEY and CDR2 SVGEGT. Trimming took 2 bases from V and 6 from J, leaving 11 bases between them. This CDR3 has 14 amino acids. The CDR3 loop is CASSYRQATQPQHF. As DNA, the CDR3 is TGTGCCAGCAGTTACAGGCAGGCTACTCAGCCCCAGCATTTT.

The chain is built from TRBV18 and TRBJ2-7; 8 positions agree with TRBD1. Losses at the gene ends were 3 bases for V and 6 bases for J; bases not matched to a gene: 10. The CDR3 extends over 15 amino acids. In germline, CDR1 is KGHSH, CDR2 LQKENI. The DNA of the CDR3 is TGTGCCAGCTCACCGACCCCCGGACAGGGAGGCGAGCAGTACGTC. Translation gives CASSPTPGQGGEQYV.

The rearrangement links TRBV6-1 to TRBJ1-6; 9 nucleotides align to TRBD1. CDR3 size: 15 residues. V lost 4 bases to trimming and J lost 5 bases; unmatched junction nucleotides: 3. Germline loops: CDR1 MNHNS, CDR2 SASEGT. CDR3 coding DNA: TGTGCCAGCAGTGTCGGACAGGGGAATAATTCACCCCTCCACTTT. Protein product: CASSVGQGNNSPLHF.

This clonotype showed up many times. The chain joins TRBV12-3 or TRBV12-4 to TRBJ1-5; D unclear. The V gene lost 4 bases and the J gene lost 7 bases, with 14 bases spanning the gap. The CDR3 totals 14 residues. In nucleotides, the CDR3 is TGTGCCAGCAGTTCAGGAGGCGAGGGCCAGCCCCAGCATTTT. It yields the protein CASSSGGEGQPQHF.

The gene calls are TRBV5-5 and TRBJ2-7, with 8 bases lining up with TRBD1. V shed 3 bases and J 0 bases; nucleotides not matched to a gene: 5. Germline CDR1 SGHKS, CDR2 YYEKEE (reference sequence). This CDR3 comprises 15 residues. For the CDR3, the DNA is TGTGCCAGCAGCTCCAGGGGGCCGAGCTCCTACGAGCAGTACTTC. Translating it yields CASSSRGPSSYEQYF.

This rearrangement joins TRBV19 to TRBJ1-5; D remains unclear. Per the germline V gene, CDR1 is LNHDA and CDR2 is SQIVND (reference sequence). Trimming removed 2 bases at V and 0 bases at J, with 8 bases between. CDR3 length equals 15 residues. The chain's CDR3 is CASSITGFSNQPQHF. The CDR3 nucleotides are TGTGCCAGTAGTATAACGGGATTTAGCAATCAGCCCCAGCATTTT.

The chain joins TRBV19 to TRBJ2-5, with TRBD2 matching over 7 bases. This CDR3 is built from 15 residues. The germline V gene has CDR1 LNHDA and CDR2 SQIVND (reference sequence). V trimming: 5 bases; J trimming: 4 bases; junction bases outside the gene matches: 10. The CDR3 DNA is TGTGCCAGTAGTTCTTATCGCGGGGGAAGAGAGACCCAGTACTTC. Translation gives CASSSYRGGRETQYF.

V gene TRBV5-1 combines with J gene TRBJ1-2; 7 bases are shared with TRBD1. V was pared by 3 bases and J by 6 bases, with 11 bases of the junction left unmatched. Germline V gene sequence: CDR1 SGHRS, CDR2 YFSETQ. CDR3 length equals 15 residues. The CDR3 nucleotides are TGCGCCAGCAGCTCGCCCCGACAGGGCCCCGATGGCTACACCTTC. This encodes CASSSPRQGPDGYTF.

J is TRBJ1-5 and V is TRBV30; D unclear. Trimming took 2 bases from V and 4 from J, leaving 12 bases between them. The CDR3 covers 14 residues. Germline loops: CDR1 GTSNPN, CDR2 SVGIG (reference sequence). In DNA form, the CDR3 reads TGTGCCTGGAGTTGGGAACAGAGAAATCAGCCCCAGCATTTT. Its protein product is CAWSWEQRNQPQHF. Full variable domain (outside the CDR3, taken from reference TRBV30 and TRBJ1-5): SQTIHQWPATLVQPVGSPLSLECTVEGTSNPNLYWYRQAAGRGLQLLFYSVGIGQISSEVPQNLSASRPQDRQFILSSKKLLLSDSGFYLCAWSWEQRNQPQHFGDGTRLSIL.